What follows describes a single T cell receptor (beta chain). Per the germline V gene, CDR1 is SGDLS and CDR2 is YYNGEE. The V gene end was trimmed by 6 bases and the J gene end by 7 bases; junction bases not matched to a gene: 9. This CDR3 comprises 14 residues. The entry originates in a study of blood T cell repertoires in COVID-19. The protocol was immunoSEQ multiplex PCR, while the TCRdb copy is restricted to in-frame clones and leaves out a portion. Counted here are fewer than 650,000 clones, around 90% occurring once; the ten biggest clones make up roughly 8%. The sequence derives from a woman aged 45 to 65 with COVID-19, enrolled during active disease. The rearrangement links TRBV9 to TRBJ2-2; 7 bases map to TRBD2. Sequencing input: peripheral blood. The CDR3 DNA sequence: TGTGCCAGCACCGAGCGGGGCGCGGGCGGGGAGCTGTTTTTT. Encoded protein: CASTERGAGGELFF.